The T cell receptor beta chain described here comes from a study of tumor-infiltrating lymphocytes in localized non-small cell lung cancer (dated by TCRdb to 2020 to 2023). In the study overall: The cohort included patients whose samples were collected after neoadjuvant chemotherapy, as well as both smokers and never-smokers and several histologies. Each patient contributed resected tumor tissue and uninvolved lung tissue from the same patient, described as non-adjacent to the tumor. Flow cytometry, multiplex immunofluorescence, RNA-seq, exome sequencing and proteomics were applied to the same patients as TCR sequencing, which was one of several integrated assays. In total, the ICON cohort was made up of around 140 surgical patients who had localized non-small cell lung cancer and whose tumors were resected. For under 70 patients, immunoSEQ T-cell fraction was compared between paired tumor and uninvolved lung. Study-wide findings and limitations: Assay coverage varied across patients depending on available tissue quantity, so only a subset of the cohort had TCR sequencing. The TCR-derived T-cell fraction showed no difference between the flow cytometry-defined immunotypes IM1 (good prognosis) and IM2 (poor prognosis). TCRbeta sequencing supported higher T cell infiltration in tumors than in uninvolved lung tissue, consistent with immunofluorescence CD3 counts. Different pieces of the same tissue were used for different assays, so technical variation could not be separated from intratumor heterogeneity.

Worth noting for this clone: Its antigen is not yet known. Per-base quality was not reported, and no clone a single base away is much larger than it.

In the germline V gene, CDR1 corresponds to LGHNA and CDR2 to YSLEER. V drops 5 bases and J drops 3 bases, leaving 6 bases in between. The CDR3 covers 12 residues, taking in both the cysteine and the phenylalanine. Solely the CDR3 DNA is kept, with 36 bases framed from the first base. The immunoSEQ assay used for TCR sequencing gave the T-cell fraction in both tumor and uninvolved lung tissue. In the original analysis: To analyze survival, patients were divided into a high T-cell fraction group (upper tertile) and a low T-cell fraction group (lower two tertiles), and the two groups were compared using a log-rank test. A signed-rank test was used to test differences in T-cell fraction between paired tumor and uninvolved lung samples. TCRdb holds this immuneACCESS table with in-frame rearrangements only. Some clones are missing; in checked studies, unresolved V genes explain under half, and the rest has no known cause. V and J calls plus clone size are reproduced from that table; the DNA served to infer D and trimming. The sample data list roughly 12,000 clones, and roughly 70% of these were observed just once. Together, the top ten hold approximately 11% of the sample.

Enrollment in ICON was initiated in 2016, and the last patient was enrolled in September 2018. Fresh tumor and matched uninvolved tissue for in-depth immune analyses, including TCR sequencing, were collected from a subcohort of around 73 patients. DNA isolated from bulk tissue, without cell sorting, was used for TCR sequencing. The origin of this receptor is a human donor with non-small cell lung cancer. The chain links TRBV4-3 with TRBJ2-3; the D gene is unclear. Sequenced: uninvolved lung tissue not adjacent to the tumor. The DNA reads TGCGCCAGCAGCTCCTCGACAGATACGCAGTATTTT. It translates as CASSSSTDTQYF.